These 10 T cell receptor beta chains were all obtained from the same sample, sequenced in a study of blood T cell repertoires in COVID-19. TCRdb's table, derived via immunoSEQ multiplex PCR, lists solely in-frame clones and lacks some. The sample yields a few hundred thousand clones, 89% seen once. The sample was peripheral blood. The receptors were sampled from a man between 18 and 35 years old who had recovered from COVID-19.

The chain combines TRBV15 with TRBJ1-5; possible D gene TRBD1, 5 bases. CDR1 LNHNV and CDR2 YYDKDF come from the germline V gene (reference sequence). V lost 3 bases to trimming and J lost 1 base, with 10 bases between them. This CDR3 contains 15 residues. The CDR3 nucleotides are TGTGCCACCAGCAGGTCAGGGAAAAGCAATCAGCCCCAGCATTTT. This translates into CATSRSGKSNQPQHF.

The rearrangement links TRBV4-3 to TRBJ2-3; 13 nucleotides match TRBD2. Germline CDR1 LGHNA, CDR2 YSLEER. The CDR3 extends over 15 amino acids. The V segment lost 3 bases and the J segment 5 bases; nucleotides outside the gene matches: 2. The CDR3 sequence: CASSQTSGGRDTQYF. CDR3 DNA: TGCGCCAGCAGCCAGACTAGCGGGGGGCGAGATACGCAGTATTTT.

The V call is TRBV9, the J call TRBJ2-7; D might be TRBD2 (7 bases). The CDR3 has 15 residues. CDR1 and CDR2 from the germline V gene are SGDLS and YYNGEE. Trimming removed 3 bases at V and 2 bases at J, with 15 bases between. Here the CDR3 DNA reads TGTGCCAGCAGCGAGCGGGACACCGGGGCCTACGAGCAGTACTTC. Protein product: CASSERDTGAYEQYF. Using reference TRBV9 and TRBJ2-7 for the parts outside the CDR3, the full variable domain is DSGVTQTPKHLITATGQRVTLRCSPRSGDLSVYWYQQSLDQGLQFLIQYYNGEERAKGNILERFSAQQFPDLHSELNLSSLELGDSALYFCASSERDTGAYEQYFGPGTRLTVT.

The chain has TRBV2 and TRBJ1-1; 8 nucleotides agree with TRBD1. This CDR3 has 13 residues. The trim removed 10 bases at V and 1 base at J, leaving 5 bases unmatched. Per the germline V gene, CDR1 is SNHLY and CDR2 is FYNNEI. CDR3 residues: CATLGTGNTEAFF. The CDR3 region has the DNA TGTGCCACCTTAGGGACAGGGAACACTGAAGCTTTCTTT. Supplemented by reference TRBV2 and TRBJ1-1, the full variable domain reads EPEVTQTPSHQVTQMGQEVILRCVPISNHLYFYWYRQILGQKVEFLVSFYNNEISEKSEIFDDQFSVERPDGSNFTLKIRSTKLEDSAMYFCATLGTGNTEAFFGQGTRLTVV.

V usage is TRBV5-1 and J usage is TRBJ2-1; D remains ambiguous. CDR1 and CDR2 (germline): SGHRS, YFSETQ. The CDR3 totals 13 residues. The V gene lost 4 bases and the J gene lost 6 bases, with 11 bases spanning the gap. CDR3 nucleotides: TGCGCCAGCAGCCTATTACCGGGCAATGAGCAGTTCTTC. This gives the protein CASSLLPGNEQFF.

This clone was seen only a few times. The rearrangement uses TRBV3-1 (or the pseudogene TRBV3-2) and TRBJ2-7; TRBD2 aligns across 9 bases. The ends lost 1 base at V and 5 bases at J; junction bases unmatched: 6. The CDR3 totals 15 residues. The germline CDR1 and CDR2 sequences are LGHDT and YNNKEL (reference sequence). CDR3 DNA sequence: TGTGCCAGCAGCCAAGTCAGGACTAGCGCCCACGAGCAGTACTTC. It codes for CASSQVRTSAHEQYF.

The chain uses TRBV19 and TRBJ2-1, with TRBD2 matching 12 bases. The CDR3 consists of 16 residues. Germline CDR1 is LNHDA and CDR2 is SQIVND (reference sequence). The V and J ends lost 3 bases and 8 bases, in that order; junction bases with no gene match: 8. For the CDR3, the DNA is TGTGCCAGTAGTATCGAGACTAGCGGGAGTGGGGATGAGCAGTTCTTC. The encoded protein is CASSIETSGSGDEQFF.

This clone was detected once. The chain combines TRBV19 with TRBJ2-3; tentative D call: TRBD1 (5 bases). Trimming took 3 bases from V and 2 from J, leaving 15 bases between them. CDR1 is LNHDA and CDR2 is SQIVND in the germline V gene (reference sequence). This CDR3 region has 16 residues. The CDR3 nucleotides are TGTGCCAGTAGTATGTGGGGCAGGCCTATCACAGATACGCAGTATTTT. This gives the protein CASSMWGRPITDTQYF.

The chain combines TRBV27 with TRBJ2-3, with 7 bases that match TRBD2. The J segment lost 1 base and the V segment lost 5 bases, leaving 6 bases of the junction unmatched. The CDR3 loop spans 15 amino acids. Per the germline V gene, CDR1 is MNHEY and CDR2 is SMNVEV (reference sequence). Here the CDR3 reads CASSPREWGTDTQYF. The CDR3 DNA is TGTGCCAGCAGTCCGCGGGAGTGGGGCACAGATACGCAGTATTTT.

This clone was detected only once. The chain uses TRBV4-3 and TRBJ1-4; no clear D. V was shortened by 3 bases and J by 3 bases, with 11 bases between the two germline ends. The CDR3 loop spans 15 amino acids. CDR1 LGHNA and CDR2 YSLEER come from the germline V gene. The CDR3 nucleotides are TGCGCCAGCAGCCAGGTCCCCACTGCTAATGAAAAACTGTTTTTT. Its protein is CASSQVPTANEKLFF.